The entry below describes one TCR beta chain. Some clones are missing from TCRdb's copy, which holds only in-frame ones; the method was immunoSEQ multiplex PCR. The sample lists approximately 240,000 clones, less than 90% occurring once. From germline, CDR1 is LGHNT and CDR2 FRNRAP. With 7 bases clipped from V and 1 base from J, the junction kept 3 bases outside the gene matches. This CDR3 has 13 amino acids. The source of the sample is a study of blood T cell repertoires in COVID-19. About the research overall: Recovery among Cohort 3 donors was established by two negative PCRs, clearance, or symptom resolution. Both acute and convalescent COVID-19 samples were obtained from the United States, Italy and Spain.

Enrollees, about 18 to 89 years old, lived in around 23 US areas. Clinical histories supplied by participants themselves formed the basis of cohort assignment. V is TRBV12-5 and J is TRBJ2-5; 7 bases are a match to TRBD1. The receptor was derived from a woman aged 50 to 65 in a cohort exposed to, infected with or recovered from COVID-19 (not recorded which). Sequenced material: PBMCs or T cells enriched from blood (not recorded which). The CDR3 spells CASAPGGQETQYF. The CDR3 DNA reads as TGTGCTAGTGCCCCAGGGGGCCAAGAGACCCAGTACTTC.